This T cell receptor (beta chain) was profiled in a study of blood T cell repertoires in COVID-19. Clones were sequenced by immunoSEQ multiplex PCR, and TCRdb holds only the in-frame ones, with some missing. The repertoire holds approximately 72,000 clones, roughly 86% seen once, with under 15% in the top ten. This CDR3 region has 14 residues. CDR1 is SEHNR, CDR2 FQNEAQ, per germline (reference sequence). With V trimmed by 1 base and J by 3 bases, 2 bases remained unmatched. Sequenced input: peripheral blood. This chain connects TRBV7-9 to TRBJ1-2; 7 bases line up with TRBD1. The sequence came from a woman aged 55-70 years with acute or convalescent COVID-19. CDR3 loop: CASSLEQGYYGYTF. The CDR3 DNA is TGTGCCAGCAGCTTAGAACAGGGGTACTATGGCTACACCTTC.